This paragraph reports one TCR beta chain. These data are taken from a study of T cell responses to AZD1222 COVID-19 vaccine. Study information: Second-dose recipients at about 4 or about 12 weeks were treated as one pooled group.

TCRdb's table, derived via immunoSEQ multiplex PCR, lists solely in-frame clones and lacks some. The table shows 150,000 to 170,000 clones, with roughly 90% occurring only once. This TCR came from an adult in good health. The sample consisted of peripheral blood, taken on day 0 of AZD1222 vaccination.

The CDR3 nucleotides are TGTGCCAGCAGCTTGGTCGCGCTAGCGGATTTCAATGAGCAGTTCTTC. This codes for CASSLVALADFNEQFF. The chain carries TRBV5-8 and TRBJ2-1, with 7 bases identical to TRBD2. The CDR3 length is 16 residues. Germline V gene lookup returns CDR1 SGHTS and CDR2 YDEGEE. Trimming removed 0 bases from V and 6 bases from J; junction bases left unmatched: 9.